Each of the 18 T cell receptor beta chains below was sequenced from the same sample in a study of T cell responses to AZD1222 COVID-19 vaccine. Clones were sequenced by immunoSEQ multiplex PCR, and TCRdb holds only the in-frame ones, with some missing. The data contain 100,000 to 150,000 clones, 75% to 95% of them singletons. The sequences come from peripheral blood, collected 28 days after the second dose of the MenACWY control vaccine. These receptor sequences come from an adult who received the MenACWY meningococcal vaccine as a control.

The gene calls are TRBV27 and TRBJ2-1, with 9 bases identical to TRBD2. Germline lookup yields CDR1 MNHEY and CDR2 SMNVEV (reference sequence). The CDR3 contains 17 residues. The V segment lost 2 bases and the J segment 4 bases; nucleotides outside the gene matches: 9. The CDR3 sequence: CASSLTPSGISYNEQFF. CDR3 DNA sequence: TGTGCCAGCAGTTTAACCCCTAGCGGGATCTCTTACAATGAGCAGTTCTTC.

This CDR3 is CASSIPLTGGSYNEQFF. In DNA form, the CDR3 reads TGTGCCAGTAGTATTCCCTTAACAGGGGGCTCCTACAATGAGCAGTTCTTC. The genes are TRBV19 and TRBJ2-1; 8 nucleotides align to TRBD1. With V trimmed by 3 bases and J by 0 bases, 7 bases remained unmatched. The germline V gene encodes CDR1 LNHDA and CDR2 SQIVND (reference sequence). The CDR3 spans 17 residues.

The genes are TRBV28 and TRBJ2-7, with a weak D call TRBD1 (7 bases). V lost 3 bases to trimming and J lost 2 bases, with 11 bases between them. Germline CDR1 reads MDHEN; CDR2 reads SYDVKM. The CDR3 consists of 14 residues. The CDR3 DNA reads TGTGCCAGCAGTTTGCAGGGGGGCCCCTACGAGCAGTACTTC. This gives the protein CASSLQGGPYEQYF.

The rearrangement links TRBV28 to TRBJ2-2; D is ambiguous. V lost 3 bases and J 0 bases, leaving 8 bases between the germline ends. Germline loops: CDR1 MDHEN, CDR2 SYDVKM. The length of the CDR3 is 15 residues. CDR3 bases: TGTGCCAGCAGTTTGTTCCAGCCGAACACCGGGGAGCTGTTTTTT. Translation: CASSLFQPNTGELFF.

The CDR3 nucleotides are TGCGCCAGCAGCTTGGAATCGGGACTCGTCTACGAGCAGTACTTC. Protein sequence: CASSLESGLVYEQYF. The chain employs TRBV5-1 and TRBJ2-7, with D perhaps matching TRBD2 (6 bases). The V end lost 0 bases, the J end lost 3 bases, and 13 bases lay between the germline ends. Germline V gene lookup returns CDR1 SGHRS and CDR2 YFSETQ. This CDR3 is built from 15 residues. The full variable domain, completed using reference TRBV5-1 and TRBJ2-7, is KAGVTQTPRYLIKTRGQQVTLSCSPISGHRSVSWYQQTPGQGLQFLFEYFSETQRNKGNFPGRFSGRQFSNSRSEMNVSTLELGDSALYLCASSLESGLVYEQYFGPGTRLTVT.

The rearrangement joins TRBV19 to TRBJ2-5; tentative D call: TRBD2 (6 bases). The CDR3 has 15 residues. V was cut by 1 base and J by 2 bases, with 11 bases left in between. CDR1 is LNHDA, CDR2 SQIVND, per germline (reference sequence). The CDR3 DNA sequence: TGTGCCAGTAGTATAGCGCGGGACCTGCAAGAGACCCAGTACTTC. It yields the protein CASSIARDLQETQYF.

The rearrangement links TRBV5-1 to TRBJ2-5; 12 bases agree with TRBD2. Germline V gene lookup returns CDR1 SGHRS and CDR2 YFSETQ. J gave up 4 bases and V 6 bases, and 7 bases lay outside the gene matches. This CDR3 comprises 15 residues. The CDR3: CASTLGLAGRETQYF. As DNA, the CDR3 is TGCGCCAGCACCCTGGGACTAGCGGGCCGAGAGACCCAGTACTTC.

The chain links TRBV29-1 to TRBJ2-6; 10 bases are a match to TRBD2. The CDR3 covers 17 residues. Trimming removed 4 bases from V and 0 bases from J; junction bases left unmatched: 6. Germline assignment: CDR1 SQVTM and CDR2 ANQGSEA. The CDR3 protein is CSVGGLAGVSGANVLTF. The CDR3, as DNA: TGCAGCGTTGGGGGCCTAGCGGGAGTCTCTGGGGCCAACGTCCTGACTTTC.

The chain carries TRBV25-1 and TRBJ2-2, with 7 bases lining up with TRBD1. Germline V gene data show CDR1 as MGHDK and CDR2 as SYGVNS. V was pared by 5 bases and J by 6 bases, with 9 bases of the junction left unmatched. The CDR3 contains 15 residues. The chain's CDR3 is CASSLRQGTAGELFF. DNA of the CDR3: TGTGCCAGCAGTCTTCGACAGGGAACCGCCGGGGAGCTGTTTTTT.

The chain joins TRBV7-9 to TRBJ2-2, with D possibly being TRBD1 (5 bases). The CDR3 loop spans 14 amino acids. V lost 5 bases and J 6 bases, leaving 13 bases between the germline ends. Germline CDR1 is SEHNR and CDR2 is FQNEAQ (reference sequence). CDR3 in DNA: TGTGCCAGCAGCGCAGGGAAGTATGCCGGGGAGCTGTTTTTT. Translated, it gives CASSAGKYAGELFF.

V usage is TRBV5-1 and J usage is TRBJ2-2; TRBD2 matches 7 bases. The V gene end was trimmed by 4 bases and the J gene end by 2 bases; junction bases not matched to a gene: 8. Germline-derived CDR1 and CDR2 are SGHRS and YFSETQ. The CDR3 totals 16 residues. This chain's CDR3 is CASSHAGTTNTGELFF. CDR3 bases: TGCGCCAGCAGCCACGCCGGGACTACTAACACCGGGGAGCTGTTTTTT.

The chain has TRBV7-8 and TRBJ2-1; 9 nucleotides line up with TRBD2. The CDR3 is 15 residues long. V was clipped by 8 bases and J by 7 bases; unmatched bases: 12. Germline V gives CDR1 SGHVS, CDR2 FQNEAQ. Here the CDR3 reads CASGLRTSDGNEQFF. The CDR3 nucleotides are TGTGCCAGCGGCCTGAGGACTAGCGATGGAAATGAGCAGTTCTTC. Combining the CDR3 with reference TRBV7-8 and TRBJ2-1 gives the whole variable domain GAGVSQSPRYKVAKRGQDVALRCDPISGHVSLFWYQQALGQGPEFLTYFQNEAQLDKSGLPSDRFFAERPEGSVSTLKIQRTQQEDSAVYLCASGLRTSDGNEQFFGPGTRLTVL.

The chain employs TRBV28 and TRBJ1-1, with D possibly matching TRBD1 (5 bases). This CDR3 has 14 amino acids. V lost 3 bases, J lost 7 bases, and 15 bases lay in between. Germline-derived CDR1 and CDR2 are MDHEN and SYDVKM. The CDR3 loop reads CASSLGNRGGEAFF. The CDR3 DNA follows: TGTGCCAGCAGTTTGGGTAATAGGGGAGGTGAAGCTTTCTTT.

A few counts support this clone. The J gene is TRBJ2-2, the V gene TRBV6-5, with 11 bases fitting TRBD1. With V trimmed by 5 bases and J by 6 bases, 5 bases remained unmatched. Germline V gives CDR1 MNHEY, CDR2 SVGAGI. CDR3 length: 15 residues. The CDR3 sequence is CASSTTGQGAGELFF. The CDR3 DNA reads TGTGCCAGCAGTACGACGGGACAGGGGGCCGGGGAGCTGTTTTTT.

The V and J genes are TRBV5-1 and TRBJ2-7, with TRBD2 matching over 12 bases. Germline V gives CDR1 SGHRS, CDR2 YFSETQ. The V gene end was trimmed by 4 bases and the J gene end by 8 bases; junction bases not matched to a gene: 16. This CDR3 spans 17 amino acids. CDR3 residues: CASSHQTSGGPSYKQYF. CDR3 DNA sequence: TGCGCCAGCAGCCACCAGACTAGCGGGGGCCCTTCTTACAAGCAGTACTTC.

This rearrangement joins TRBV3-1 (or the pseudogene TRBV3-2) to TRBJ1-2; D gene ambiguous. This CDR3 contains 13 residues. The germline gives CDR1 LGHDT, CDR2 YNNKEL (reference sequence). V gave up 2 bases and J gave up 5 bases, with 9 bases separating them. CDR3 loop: CASSQRVGYGYTF. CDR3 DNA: TGTGCCAGCAGCCAACGGGTGGGGTATGGCTACACCTTC.

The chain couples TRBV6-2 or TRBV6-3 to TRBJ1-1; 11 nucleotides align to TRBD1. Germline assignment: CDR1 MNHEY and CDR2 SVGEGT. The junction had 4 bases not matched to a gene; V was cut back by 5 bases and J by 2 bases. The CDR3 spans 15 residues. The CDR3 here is CASSGQGARNTEAFF. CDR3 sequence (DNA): TGTGCCAGCAGTGGACAGGGGGCGCGAAACACTGAAGCTTTCTTT.

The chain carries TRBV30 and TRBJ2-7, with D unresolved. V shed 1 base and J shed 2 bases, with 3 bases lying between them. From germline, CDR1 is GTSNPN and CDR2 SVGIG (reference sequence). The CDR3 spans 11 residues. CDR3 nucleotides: TGTGCCTGGAGTGGACCCTACGAGCAGTACTTC. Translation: CAWSGPYEQYF. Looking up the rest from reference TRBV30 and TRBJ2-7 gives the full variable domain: SQTIHQWPATLVQPVGSPLSLECTVEGTSNPNLYWYRQAAGRGLQLLFYSVGIGQISSEVPQNLSASRPQDRQFILSSKKLLLSDSGFYLCAWSGPYEQYFGPGTRLTVT.